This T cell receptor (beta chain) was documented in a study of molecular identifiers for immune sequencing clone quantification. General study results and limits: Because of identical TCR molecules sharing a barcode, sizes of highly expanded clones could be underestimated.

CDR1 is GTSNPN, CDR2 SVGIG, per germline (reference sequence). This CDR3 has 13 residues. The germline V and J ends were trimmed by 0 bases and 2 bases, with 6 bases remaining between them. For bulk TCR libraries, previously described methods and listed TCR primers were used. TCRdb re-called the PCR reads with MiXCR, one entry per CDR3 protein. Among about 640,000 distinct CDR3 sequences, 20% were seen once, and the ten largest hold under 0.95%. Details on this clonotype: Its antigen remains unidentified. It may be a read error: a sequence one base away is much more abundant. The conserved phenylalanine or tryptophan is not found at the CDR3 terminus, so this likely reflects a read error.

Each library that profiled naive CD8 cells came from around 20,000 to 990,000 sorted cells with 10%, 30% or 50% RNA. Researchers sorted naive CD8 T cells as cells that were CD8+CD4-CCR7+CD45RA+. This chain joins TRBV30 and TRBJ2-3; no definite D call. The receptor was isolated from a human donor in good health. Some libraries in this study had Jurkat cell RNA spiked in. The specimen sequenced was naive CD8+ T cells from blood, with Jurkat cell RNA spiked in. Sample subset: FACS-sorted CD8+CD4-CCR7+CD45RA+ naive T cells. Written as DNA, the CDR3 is TGTGCCTGGAGTGTAACCTACACAGATACGCAGTATCTT. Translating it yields CAWSVTYTDTQYL.